Listed below are T cell receptor beta chains from one sample, sequenced in a study of regulatory dendritic cells for organ transplantation. Data came from immunoSEQ multiplex PCR; TCRdb stores just in-frame clones and leaves some out. Altogether roughly 13,000 clones are present, just under 90% being singletons, with the ten largest covering 0.22%. Their target antigens are unknown. Sequences were obtained from naive CD8+ T cells from blood cultured with regulatory dendritic cells. The receptors were sampled from a human donor in good health. Both conserved end residues are part of each CDR3. The order of the fields is V gene, clone size, D gene, J gene, CDR3 DNA, CDR3 protein. A D gene is named only where the DNA matches it firmly. A row's size may be missing; if present it is once, few, many or a size class.

>TRBV7-3|.|.|TRBJ2-1
TGTGCCAGCAGCTTAATGGGGGGCTCCTACAATGAGCAGTTCTTC
CASSLMGGSYNEQFF
>TRBV7-9|.|.|TRBJ1-3
TGTGCCAGCAGCTTAGCGCTAGGGGTCCTCTCTGGAAACACCATATATTTT
CASSLALGVLSGNTIYF
>TRBV2|.|.|TRBJ2-7
TGTGCCAGCAGTCTCGACACCGCCTACGAGCAGTACTTC
CASSLDTAYEQYF
>TRBV7-2|.|TRBD2|TRBJ2-7
TGTGCCAGCAGCCCGTTTAGCGGGGAGACCTACGAGCAGTACTTC
CASSPFSGETYEQYF
>TRBV4-3|.|.|TRBJ2-3
TGCGCCAGCAGCCAAGTTCGGCTAAGAGGGACAGATACGCAGTATTTT
CASSQVRLRGTDTQYF
>TRBV30|.|.|TRBJ2-7
TGTGCCTGGAGGGTCATAGGGACCTACGAGCAGTACTTC
CAWRVIGTYEQYF
>TRBV2|.|.|TRBJ2-2
TGTGCCAGCAGTGTTTCCGGGCTAAGGAACACCGGGGAGCTGTTTTTT
CASSVSGLRNTGELFF
>TRBV30|once|TRBD1|TRBJ1-5
TGTGCCTGGAGTGCGGGACAGGCCGGGCAGCCCCAGCATTTT
CAWSAGQAGQPQHF
>TRBV2|few|.|TRBJ2-7
TGTGCCAGCAGGGGTTTCCACGAGCAGTACTTC
CASRGFHEQYF
>TRBV11-2|once|TRBD1|TRBJ2-1
TGTGCCAGCAGCCACGAAACAGGGGCGCAGTTCTTC
CASSHETGAQFF
>TRBV2|.|TRBD1|TRBJ1-1
TGTGCCAGCAGTGATAACCCCGGGACAGGGGACCTTGAAGCTTTCTTT
CASSDNPGTGDLEAFF
>TRBV5-6|.|.|TRBJ1-6
TGTGCCAGCACCATGGGGGGTAACGGCTCACCCCTCCACTTT
CASTMGGNGSPLHF
>TRBV6-5|.|.|TRBJ1-1
TGTGCCGGTTTGGAGGGCGGTGCTGAAGCTTTCTTT
CAGLEGGAEAFF
>TRBV28|.|.|TRBJ2-2
TGTGCCAGCAGTTTTTTTACCGGGGAGCTGTTTTTT
CASSFFTGELFF
>TRBV4-3|.|.|TRBJ1-1
TGCGCCAGCAGCCAAGACGGTGAGGTCACTGAAGCTTTCTTT
CASSQDGEVTEAFF
>TRBV6-6|.|.|TRBJ1-6
TGTGCCAGCACCCAAGGCCCTAATAATTCACCCCTCCACTTT
CASTQGPNNSPLHF
>TRBV27|.|TRBD1|TRBJ2-7
TGTGCCAGCAGTTACACAGGGGGCGAGCAGTACTTC
CASSYTGGEQYF
>TRBV7-9|few|.|TRBJ1-2
TGTGCCAGCAGCTCCCCCGGAGCAGTTAACTATGGCTACACCTTC
CASSSPGAVNYGYTF
>TRBV28|.|TRBD2|TRBJ2-1
TGTGCCAGCAGCCGGACTAGCGGGAGGGATGAGCAGTTCTTC
CASSRTSGRDEQFF
>TRBV7-6|.|.|TRBJ2-3
TGTGCCAGCAGCTTAAGACGGGGAAGCACAGATACGCAGTATTTT
CASSLRRGSTDTQYF
>TRBV4-1|.|TRBD1|TRBJ1-1
TGCGCCAGCAGCCACAGAGCGTTTTCCGGGACAGGGGGCTTGGACACTGAAGCTTTCTTT
CASSHRAFSGTGGLDTEAFF
>TRBV27|.|.|TRBJ1-1
TGTGCCAGCAGTTTATATTACCCAGGAGACACTGAAGCTTTCTTT
CASSLYYPGDTEAFF
>TRBV9|.|.|TRBJ2-3
TGTGCCAGCAGTATGGGAGATTCTTCCACAGATACGCAGTATTTT
CASSMGDSSTDTQYF
>TRBV7-9|.|.|TRBJ2-7
TGTGCCAGCAGCAACGGAGTCGACGAGCAGTACTTC
CASSNGVDEQYF
>TRBV27|.|.|TRBJ2-6
TGTGCCAGTGGGGCGTCAGGGGCCAACGTCCTGACTTTC
CASGASGANVLTF
>TRBV27|.|.|TRBJ1-1
TGTGCCAGCAGTTTAGCACTATCAGGGATCGCTGAAGCTTTCTTT
CASSLALSGIAEAFF
>TRBV7-2|.|TRBD2|TRBJ2-1
TGTGCCAGCAGTCAGGTGGCTAGCGGGGGGACGAGCTCCTACAATGAGCAGTTCTTC
CASSQVASGGTSSYNEQFF
>TRBV10-3|.|.|TRBJ2-1
TGTGCCATCGGAGGGGGAATGAATGAGCAGTTCTTC
CAIGGGMNEQFF
>TRBV27|.|TRBD2|TRBJ2-3
TGTGCCAGCAGCGTTGGTGGGAGGGGCACAGATACGCAGTATTTT
CASSVGGRGTDTQYF
>TRBV7-9|.|.|TRBJ1-3
TGTGCCAGCAGCTTCCTACAGAGGCAAGGGGCTGGAAACACCATATATTTT
CASSFLQRQGAGNTIYF
>TRBV9|.|.|TRBJ1-1
TGTGCCAGCAGCGTATCATCTGACTTGAGGACTGAAGCTTTCTTT
CASSVSSDLRTEAFF
>TRBV7-9|.|TRBD1|TRBJ2-2
TGTGCCAGCAGCTTAGCGAACAGGGGGATAAACACCGGGGAGCTGTTTTTT
CASSLANRGINTGELFF
>TRBV4-1|.|.|TRBJ2-2
TGCGCCAGCAGCCAAGTTTACAAGACAAGCGCCGGGGAGCTGTTTTTT
CASSQVYKTSAGELFF
>TRBV27|.|TRBD2|TRBJ2-1
TGTGCCAGCAGCTGGGGGACTAGCGGGGGGGATGAGCAGTTCTTC
CASSWGTSGGDEQFF
>TRBV5-4|.|TRBD2|TRBJ2-1
TGTGCCAGCAGCTTGGGTGCCTGGGGAGGGCCGGGGTCTGGGGAGCAGTTCTTC
CASSLGAWGGPGSGEQFF
>TRBV11-2|.|.|TRBJ2-3
TGTGCCAGCAGCTCCCGAGTGAATCTAGCCGCTGAGAGTGGGCAGTATTTT
CASSSRVNLAAESGQYF
>TRBV9|few|TRBD1|TRBJ1-1
TGTGCCAGCAGCGGACTGAGGACAGGAGCTTTCTTT
CASSGLRTGAFF
>TRBV7-2|.|.|TRBJ2-7
TGTGCCAGCAGCTTAGGGCAAGTCGAGCAGTACTTC
CASSLGQVEQYF
>TRBV29-1|.|.|TRBJ2-2
TGCAGCGCCGACATAACAGGGACCGGGGTTATCGGGGAGCTGTTTTTT
CSADITGTGVIGELFF
>TRBV18|.|.|TRBJ2-3
TGTGCCAGCTCCCCAGCCAGTATCGGCACAGATACGCAGTATTTT
CASSPASIGTDTQYF
>TRBV7-9|.|.|TRBJ2-1
TGTGCCAGCAGCCCCAAAGACAGGGGAGGGTTCGATGAGCAGTTCTTC
CASSPKDRGGFDEQFF
>TRBV5-6|once|.|TRBJ2-7
TGTGCCAGCAGCTTGGGAGGAACATCCTGGGAGCAGTACTTC
CASSLGGTSWEQYF
>TRBV5-4|.|TRBD2|TRBJ2-3
TGTGCCAGCAGCAGAGGACTAGCCTCAGATACGCAGTATTTT
CASSRGLASDTQYF
>TRBV4-3|.|TRBD2|TRBJ2-7
TGCGCCAGCAGCCAAGATACAGCGGGGGTCGTCTACGAGCAGTACTTC
CASSQDTAGVVYEQYF